A selection of T cell receptor beta chains follows, all from one sample in a study of blood T cell repertoires in COVID-19. Sequencing used immunoSEQ multiplex PCR; TCRdb keeps in-frame clones, though not all of them. The sample lists around 300,000 clones, over 75% seen once, with 1% in the top ten. Sequenced input: peripheral blood. The source of these receptors is a man over 45 with active or convalescent COVID-19. Both conserved end residues are trimmed from each CDR3. Each record gives: V gene, J gene, CDR3 protein.

TRBV7-3	TRBJ1-2	ASSLGQGYGYT
TRBV27	TRBJ2-1	ASSFAGGPGYNEQF
TRBV3-1/TRBV3-2	TRBJ1-4	ASSQAVGEEEKLF
TRBV4-3	TRBJ1-2	ASSQDRGQGYGYT
TRBV7-2	TRBJ1-5	ASSLAPRGNQPQH
TRBV29-1	TRBJ1-2	SGYIKDRAPYGYT
TRBV9	TRBJ1-2	ASGGAGYGYT
TRBV24-1	TRBJ2-5	ATSDQGQGRETQY
TRBV29-1	TRBJ2-5	SVATGTQY
TRBV10-3	TRBJ2-7	AISGAGKQY
TRBV23-1	TRBJ1-1	ASWAGAYTLTNTEAF
TRBV28	TRBJ2-1	ASYSGGAENEQF
TRBV5-1	TRBJ1-2	ASSLRTGDVGGYT
TRBV6-5	TRBJ1-1	ASSYSSSGTPEAF
TRBV6-6	TRBJ1-5	ASSPPRGGGQPQH
TRBV5-5	TRBJ1-4	ASIRQGSNEKLF
TRBV9	TRBJ2-7	ASSVNPGGGPYEQY
TRBV29-1	TRBJ1-1	SVEDPGRAPF
TRBV7-2	TRBJ1-1	ASSLTGQGAPF
TRBV28	TRBJ2-7	ASSGGTSGRRDEQY
TRBV6-6	TRBJ1-2	ASSPRTPQGATYGYT
TRBV5-1	TRBJ1-1	ASSLAASSRSNTEAF
TRBV11-2	TRBJ2-7	ASSLSAGGHYEQY
TRBV28	TRBJ1-2	ASSLRGPTLSYGYT
TRBV30	TRBJ1-3	AWTRDRGSPSLSGNTIY
TRBV18	TRBJ2-3	ASSYQREAGDTQY
TRBV7-9	TRBJ1-5	ASSLADQPQH
TRBV28	TRBJ2-7	ASSWDRTTEQY
TRBV19	TRBJ1-3	ASIRVSGNTIY
TRBV27	TRBJ2-7	ASSPNMRYEQY
TRBV2	TRBJ2-5	ASSVQGSIQETQY
TRBV6-5	TRBJ1-6	ASSYFATYNSPLH
TRBV9	TRBJ1-2	ASSVEVQGQSGYT
TRBV19	TRBJ2-7	ASRGANEQY
TRBV7-8	TRBJ1-5	ASSLDGGGNQPQH
TRBV2	TRBJ2-6	ASRVIGSANVLT
TRBV4-3	TRBJ2-1	ASSQLAGFYNEQF
TRBV7-3	TRBJ2-1	ASSLTPTSGKFNEQF
TRBV27	TRBJ1-6	ASSLQGVNNSPLH
TRBV21-1	TRBJ2-3	ASSSRTSRGTDTQY